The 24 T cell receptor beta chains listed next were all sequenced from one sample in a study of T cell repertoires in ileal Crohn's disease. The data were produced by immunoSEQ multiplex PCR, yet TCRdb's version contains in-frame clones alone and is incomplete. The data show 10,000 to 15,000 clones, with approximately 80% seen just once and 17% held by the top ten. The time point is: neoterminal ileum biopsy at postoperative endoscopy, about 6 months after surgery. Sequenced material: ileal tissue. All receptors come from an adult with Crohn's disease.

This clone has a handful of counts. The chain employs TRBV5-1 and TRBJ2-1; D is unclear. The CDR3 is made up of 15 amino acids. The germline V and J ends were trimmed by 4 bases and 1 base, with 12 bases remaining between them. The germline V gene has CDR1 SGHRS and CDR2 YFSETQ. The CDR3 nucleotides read TGCGCCAGCAGCCCTATCGCATGGTCCTACAATGAGCAGTTCTTC. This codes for CASSPIAWSYNEQFF.

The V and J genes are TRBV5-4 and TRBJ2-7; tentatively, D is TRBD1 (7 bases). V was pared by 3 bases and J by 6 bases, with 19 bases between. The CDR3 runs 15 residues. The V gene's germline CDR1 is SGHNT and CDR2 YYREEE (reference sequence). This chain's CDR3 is CASSSQGWQGGEQYF. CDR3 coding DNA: TGTGCCAGCAGCTCTCAGGGGTGGCAGGGGGGCGAGCAGTACTTC.

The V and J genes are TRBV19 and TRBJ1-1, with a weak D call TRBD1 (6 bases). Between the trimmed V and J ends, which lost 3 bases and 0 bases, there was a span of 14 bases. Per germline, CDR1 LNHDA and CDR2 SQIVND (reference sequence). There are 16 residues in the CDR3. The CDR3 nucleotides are TGTGCCAGTAGTATTCCGGCAGGGGCTTTGAACACTGAAGCTTTCTTT. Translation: CASSIPAGALNTEAFF. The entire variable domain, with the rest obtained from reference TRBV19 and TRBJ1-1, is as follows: DGGITQSPKYLFRKEGQNVTLSCEQNLNHDAMYWYRQDPGQGLRLIYYSQIVNDFQKGDIAEGYSVSREKKESFPLTVTSAQKNPTAFYLCASSIPAGALNTEAFFGQGTRLTVV.

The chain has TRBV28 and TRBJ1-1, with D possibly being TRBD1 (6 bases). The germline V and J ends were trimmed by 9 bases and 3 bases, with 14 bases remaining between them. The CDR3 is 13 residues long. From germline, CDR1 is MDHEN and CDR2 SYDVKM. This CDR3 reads CASQGTWDTEAFF. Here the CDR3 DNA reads TGTGCCAGTCAGGGGACGTGGGACACTGAAGCTTTCTTT. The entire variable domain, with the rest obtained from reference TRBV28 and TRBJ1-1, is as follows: DVKVTQSSRYLVKRTGEKVFLECVQDMDHENMFWYRQDPGLGLRLIYFSYDVKMKEKGDIPEGYSVSREKKERFSLILESASTNQTSMYLCASQGTWDTEAFFGQGTRLTVV.

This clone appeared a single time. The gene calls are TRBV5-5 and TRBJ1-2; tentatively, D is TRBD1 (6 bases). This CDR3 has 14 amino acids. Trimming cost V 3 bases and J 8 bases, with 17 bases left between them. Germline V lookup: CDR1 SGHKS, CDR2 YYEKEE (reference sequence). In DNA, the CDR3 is TGTGCCAGCAGCTGGGACACGGGAGGGGAAGGCTACACCTTC. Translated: CASSWDTGGEGYTF.

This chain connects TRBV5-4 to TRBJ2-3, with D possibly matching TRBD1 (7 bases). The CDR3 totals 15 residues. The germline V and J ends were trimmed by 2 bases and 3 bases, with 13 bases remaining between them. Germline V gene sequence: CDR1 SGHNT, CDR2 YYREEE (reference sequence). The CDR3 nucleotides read TGTGCCAGCAGCTTCAGGGCAGGGGGGACAGATACGCAGTATTTT. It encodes CASSFRAGGTDTQYF. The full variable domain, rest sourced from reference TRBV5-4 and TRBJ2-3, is ETGVTQSPTHLIKTRGQQVTLRCSSQSGHNTVSWYQQALGQGPQFIFQYYREEENGRGNFPPRFSGLQFPNYSSELNVNALELDDSALYLCASSFRAGGTDTQYFGPGTRLTVL.

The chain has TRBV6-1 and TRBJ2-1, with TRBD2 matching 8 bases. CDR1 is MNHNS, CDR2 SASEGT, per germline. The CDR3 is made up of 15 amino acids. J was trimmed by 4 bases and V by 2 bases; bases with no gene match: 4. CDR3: CASSERRGEYNEQFF. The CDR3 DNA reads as TGTGCCAGCAGTGAACGGCGGGGGGAGTACAATGAGCAGTTCTTC.

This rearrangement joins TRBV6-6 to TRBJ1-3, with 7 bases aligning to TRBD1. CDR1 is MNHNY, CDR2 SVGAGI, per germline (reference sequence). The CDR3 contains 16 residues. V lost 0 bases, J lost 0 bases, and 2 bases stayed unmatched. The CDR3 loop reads CASSYSTGNSGNTIYF. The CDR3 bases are TGTGCCAGCAGTTACTCGACAGGGAACTCTGGAAACACCATATATTTT.

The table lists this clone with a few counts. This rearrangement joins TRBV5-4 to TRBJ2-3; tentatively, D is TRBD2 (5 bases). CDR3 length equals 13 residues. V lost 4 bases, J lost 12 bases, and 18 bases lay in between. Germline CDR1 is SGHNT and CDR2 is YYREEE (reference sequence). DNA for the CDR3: TGTGCCAGCAGCATGAGGACTGGGATCGAACAGTATTTT. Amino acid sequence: CASSMRTGIEQYF.

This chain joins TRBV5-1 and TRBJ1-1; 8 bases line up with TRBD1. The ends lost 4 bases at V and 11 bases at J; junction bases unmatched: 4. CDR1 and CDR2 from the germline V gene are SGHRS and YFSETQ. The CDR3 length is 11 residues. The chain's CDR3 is CASSGRQGAFF. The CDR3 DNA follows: TGCGCCAGCAGCGGTCGACAGGGGGCTTTCTTT. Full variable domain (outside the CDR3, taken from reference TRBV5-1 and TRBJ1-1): KAGVTQTPRYLIKTRGQQVTLSCSPISGHRSVSWYQQTPGQGLQFLFEYFSETQRNKGNFPGRFSGRQFSNSRSEMNVSTLELGDSALYLCASSGRQGAFFGQGTRLTVV.

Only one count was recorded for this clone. The CDR3 spells CASSDINRGGYTF. The CDR3 bases are TGTGCCAGCAGTGACATAAACAGGGGCGGCTACACCTTC. The rearrangement uses TRBV2 and TRBJ1-2; 7 bases map to TRBD1. CDR1 SNHLY and CDR2 FYNNEI come from the germline V gene. The CDR3 totals 13 residues. Trimming cost V 3 bases and J 8 bases; bases outside gene matches: 6.

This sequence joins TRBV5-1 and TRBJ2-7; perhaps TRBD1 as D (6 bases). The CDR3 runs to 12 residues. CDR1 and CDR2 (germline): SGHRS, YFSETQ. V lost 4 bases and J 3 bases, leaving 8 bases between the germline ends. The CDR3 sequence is CASSADSYEQYF. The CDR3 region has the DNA TGCGCCAGCAGCGCGGACAGCTACGAGCAGTACTTC.

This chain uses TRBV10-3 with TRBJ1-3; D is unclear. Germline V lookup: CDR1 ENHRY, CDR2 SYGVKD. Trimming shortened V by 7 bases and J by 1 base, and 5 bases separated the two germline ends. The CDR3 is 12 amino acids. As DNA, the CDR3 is TGTGCCATCAAAGCGTCTGGAAACACCATATATTTT. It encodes CAIKASGNTIYF.

The CDR3 DNA sequence: TGTGCCAGCAGCTGGGGACAGGGGGCGAGTCAGCCCCAGCATTTT. Its protein product is CASSWGQGASQPQHF. J is TRBJ1-5 and V is TRBV5-5; 12 nucleotides agree with TRBD1. The CDR3 runs 15 residues. Germline V gene data show CDR1 as SGHKS and CDR2 as YYEKEE (reference sequence). V shed 3 bases and J 6 bases; nucleotides not matched to a gene: 4.

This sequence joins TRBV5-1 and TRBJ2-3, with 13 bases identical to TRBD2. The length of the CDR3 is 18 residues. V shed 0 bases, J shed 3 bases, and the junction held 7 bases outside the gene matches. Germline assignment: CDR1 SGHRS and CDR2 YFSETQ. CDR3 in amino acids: CASSLELAGGPSTDTQYF. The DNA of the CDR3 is TGCGCCAGCAGCTTGGAACTAGCGGGAGGGCCCTCGACAGATACGCAGTATTTT.

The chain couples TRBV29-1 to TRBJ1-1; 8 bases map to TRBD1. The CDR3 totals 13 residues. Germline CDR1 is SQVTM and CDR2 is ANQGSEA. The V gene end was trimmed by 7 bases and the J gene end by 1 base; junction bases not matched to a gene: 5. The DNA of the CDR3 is TGCAGCGGAGACAGGGGTTCGAACACTGAAGCTTTCTTT. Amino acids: CSGDRGSNTEAFF.

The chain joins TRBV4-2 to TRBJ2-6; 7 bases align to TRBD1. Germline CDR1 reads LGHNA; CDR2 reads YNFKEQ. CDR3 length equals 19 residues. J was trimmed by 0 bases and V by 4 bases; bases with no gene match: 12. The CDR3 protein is CASSPKLGTASSGANVLTF. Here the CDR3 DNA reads TGTGCCAGCAGCCCCAAGTTAGGGACAGCGAGCTCTGGGGCCAACGTCCTGACTTTC.

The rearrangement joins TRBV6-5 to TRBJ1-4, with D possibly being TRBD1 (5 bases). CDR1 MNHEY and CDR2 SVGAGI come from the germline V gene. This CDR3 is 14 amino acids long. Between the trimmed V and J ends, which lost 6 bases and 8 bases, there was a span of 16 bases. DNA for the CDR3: TGTGCCAGCAGGCGACAAGGGGCGGGGGAAAAACTGTTTTTT. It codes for CASRRQGAGEKLFF.

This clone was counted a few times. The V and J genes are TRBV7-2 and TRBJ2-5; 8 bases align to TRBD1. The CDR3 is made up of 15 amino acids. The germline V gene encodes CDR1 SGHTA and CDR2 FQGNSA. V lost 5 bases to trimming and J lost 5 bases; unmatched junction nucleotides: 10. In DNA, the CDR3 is TGTGCCAGCAGCCCAGGGGGCGGCCGATGGGAGACCCAGTACTTC. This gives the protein CASSPGGGRWETQYF.

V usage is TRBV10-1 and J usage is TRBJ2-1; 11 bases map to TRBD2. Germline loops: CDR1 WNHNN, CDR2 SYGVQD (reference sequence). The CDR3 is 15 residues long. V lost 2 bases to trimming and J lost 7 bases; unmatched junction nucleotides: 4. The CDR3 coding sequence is TGCGCCAGCAGTGAGAGGGCTAGCGGGAGGAATGAGCAGTTCTTC. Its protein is CASSERASGRNEQFF.

The CDR3: CASSLESGFWYEQYF. The CDR3 DNA is TGCGCCAGCAGCTTGGAGTCGGGGTTTTGGTACGAGCAGTACTTC. V gene TRBV5-1 combines with J gene TRBJ2-7; D perhaps matches TRBD2 (5 bases). This CDR3 has 15 residues. Per the germline V gene, CDR1 is SGHRS and CDR2 is YFSETQ. With 0 bases removed from V and 4 bases from J, the gap between germline ends came to 14 bases. The full variable domain, with the rest looked up from reference TRBV5-1 and TRBJ2-7, is KAGVTQTPRYLIKTRGQQVTLSCSPISGHRSVSWYQQTPGQGLQFLFEYFSETQRNKGNFPGRFSGRQFSNSRSEMNVSTLELGDSALYLCASSLESGFWYEQYFGPGTRLTVT.

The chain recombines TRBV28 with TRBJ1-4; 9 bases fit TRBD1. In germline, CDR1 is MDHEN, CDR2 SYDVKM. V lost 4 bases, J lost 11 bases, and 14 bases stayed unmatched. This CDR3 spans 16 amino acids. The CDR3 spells CASSSPPGTGIGKLFF. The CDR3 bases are TGTGCCAGCAGTTCGCCTCCCGGGACAGGGATTGGGAAACTGTTTTTT.

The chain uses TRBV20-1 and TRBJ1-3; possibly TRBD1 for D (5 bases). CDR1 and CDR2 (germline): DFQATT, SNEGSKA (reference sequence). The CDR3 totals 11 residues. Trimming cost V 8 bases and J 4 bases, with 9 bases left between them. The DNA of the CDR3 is TGCAGTTTTCGACAGGGAAACACCATATATTTT. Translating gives CSFRQGNTIYF.

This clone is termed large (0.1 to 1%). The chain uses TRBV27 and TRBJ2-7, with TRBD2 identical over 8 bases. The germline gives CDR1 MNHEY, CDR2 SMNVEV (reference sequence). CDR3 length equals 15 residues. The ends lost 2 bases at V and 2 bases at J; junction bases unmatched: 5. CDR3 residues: CASSLGSGTAYEQYF. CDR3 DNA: TGTGCCAGCAGTTTAGGTAGCGGGACTGCCTACGAGCAGTACTTC.